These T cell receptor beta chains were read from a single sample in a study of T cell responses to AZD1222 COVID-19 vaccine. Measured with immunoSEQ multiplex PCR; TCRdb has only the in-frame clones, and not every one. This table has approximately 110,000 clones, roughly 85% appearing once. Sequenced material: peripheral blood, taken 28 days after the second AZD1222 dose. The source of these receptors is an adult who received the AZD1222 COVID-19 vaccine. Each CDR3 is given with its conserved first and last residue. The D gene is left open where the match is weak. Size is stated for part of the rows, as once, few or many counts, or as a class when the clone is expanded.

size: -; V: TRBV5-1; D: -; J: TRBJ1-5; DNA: TGCGCCAGCAGCTTGGTAGGGGATAGCAATCAGCCCCAGCATTTT; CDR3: CASSLVGDSNQPQHF
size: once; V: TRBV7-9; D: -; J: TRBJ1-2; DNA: TGTGCCAGCAGCTTAGCGGGGGCGCGAGGCTACACCTTC; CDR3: CASSLAGARGYTF
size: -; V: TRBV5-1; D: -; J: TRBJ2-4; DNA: TGCGCCAGCAGCTTGAGGGGTGTGGAGGGGAATAAAAACATTCAGTACTTC; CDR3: CASSLRGVEGNKNIQYF
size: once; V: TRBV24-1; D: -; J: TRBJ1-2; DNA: TGTGCCACCAGCCTCCAGGGAGATGGCTACACCTTC; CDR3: CATSLQGDGYTF
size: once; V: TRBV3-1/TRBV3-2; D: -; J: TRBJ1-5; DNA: TGTGCCAGCAGCCAAGAGTCCGGATTGGGAAATCAGCCCCAGCATTTT; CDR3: CASSQESGLGNQPQHF
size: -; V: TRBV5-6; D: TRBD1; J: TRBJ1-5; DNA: TGTGCCAGCAGCTTCTGGGGGACAGGGGGCGGGCAGCCCCAGCATTTT; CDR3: CASSFWGTGGGQPQHF
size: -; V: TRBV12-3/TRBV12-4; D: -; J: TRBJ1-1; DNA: TGTGCCAGCACGTTTAGCCGGACTGAAGCTTTCTTT; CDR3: CASTFSRTEAFF
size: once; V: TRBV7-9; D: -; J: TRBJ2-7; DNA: TGTGCCAGCAGCTCCGATCTCCTTCGGACAGACTCCTACGAGCAGTACTTC; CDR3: CASSSDLLRTDSYEQYF
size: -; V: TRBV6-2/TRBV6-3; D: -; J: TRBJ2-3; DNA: TGTGCCAGCAGTTACAAAGGCGGGATTACAGATACGCAGTATTTT; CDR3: CASSYKGGITDTQYF
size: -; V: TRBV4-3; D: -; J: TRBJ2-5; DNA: TGCGCCAGCAGCCAAGAGGGGTTCCAAGAGACCCAGTACTTC; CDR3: CASSQEGFQETQYF
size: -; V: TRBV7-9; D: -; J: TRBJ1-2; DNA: TGTGCCAGCAGCTTAGTCGAGGCCTTCTATGGCTACACCTTC; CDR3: CASSLVEAFYGYTF
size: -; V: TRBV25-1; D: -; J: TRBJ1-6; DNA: TGTGCCAGCAGTGGCCCGGGGATTAACTATAATTCACCCCTCCACTTT; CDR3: CASSGPGINYNSPLHF
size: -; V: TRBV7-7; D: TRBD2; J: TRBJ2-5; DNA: TGTGCCAGCAGCTCTTCAATTCCGGGACTAGCGGGGCAAGAGACCCAGTACTTC; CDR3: CASSSSIPGLAGQETQYF
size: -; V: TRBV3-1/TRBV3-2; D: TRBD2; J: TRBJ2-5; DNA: TGTGCCAGCAGCCAAGAATCTGCAGCGGGAGGTCCGGAGACCCAGTACTTC; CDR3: CASSQESAAGGPETQYF
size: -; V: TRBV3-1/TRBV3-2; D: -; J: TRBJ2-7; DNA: TGTGCCAGCAGCCAAGTGGGGACGGAACCCTACGAGCAGTACTTC; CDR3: CASSQVGTEPYEQYF
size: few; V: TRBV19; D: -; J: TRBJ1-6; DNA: TGTGCCAGTAGTATATCACAGGGCGGGAAATCACCCCTCCACTTT; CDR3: CASSISQGGKSPLHF
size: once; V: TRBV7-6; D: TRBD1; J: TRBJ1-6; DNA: TGTGCCAGCAGCTTAGCGGGGAGGGGGCTGAATTCACCCCTCCACTTT; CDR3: CASSLAGRGLNSPLHF
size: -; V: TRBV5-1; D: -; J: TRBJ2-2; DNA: TGCGCCAGCAGCTTCGGGACAAGCGGGGAGCTGTTTTTT; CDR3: CASSFGTSGELFF
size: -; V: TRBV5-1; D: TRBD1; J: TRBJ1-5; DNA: TGCGCCAGCAGCGTCGGGACAGACAATCAGCCCCAGCATTTT; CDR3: CASSVGTDNQPQHF
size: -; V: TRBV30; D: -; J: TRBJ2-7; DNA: TGTGCCTGGAGTCGTCAGGCTCTCTACGAGCAGTACTTC; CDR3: CAWSRQALYEQYF
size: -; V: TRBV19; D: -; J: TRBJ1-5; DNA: TGTGCCAGTAGGATACAGGGTAGCAATCAGCCCCAGCATTTT; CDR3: CASRIQGSNQPQHF
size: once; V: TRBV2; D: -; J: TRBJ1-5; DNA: TGTGCCAGCACTGAAACTCTAAATCAGCCCCAGCATTTT; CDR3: CASTETLNQPQHF
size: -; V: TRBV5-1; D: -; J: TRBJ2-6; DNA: TGCGCCAGCAGCCCACCGGACAGTACTGGGGCCAACGTCCTGACTTTC; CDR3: CASSPPDSTGANVLTF
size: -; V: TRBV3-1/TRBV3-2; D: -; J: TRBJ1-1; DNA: TGTGCCAGCAGGGCCGGGACATCCACTGAAGCTTTCTTT; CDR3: CASRAGTSTEAFF
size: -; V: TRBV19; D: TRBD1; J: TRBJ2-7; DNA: TGTGCCAGTAGTTCCCGGGACAGGGGCGCTTTATATCAGTACTTC; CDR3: CASSSRDRGALYQYF
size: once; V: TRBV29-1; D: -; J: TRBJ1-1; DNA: TGCAGCGTCCCCACCGCAGGGGACACTGAAGCTTTCTTT; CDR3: CSVPTAGDTEAFF
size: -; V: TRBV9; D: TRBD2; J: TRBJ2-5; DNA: TGTGCCAGCAGCACCCCCGGGGGGGCCGAGGAGACCCAGTACTTC; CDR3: CASSTPGGAEETQYF
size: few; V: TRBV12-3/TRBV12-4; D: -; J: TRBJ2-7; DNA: TGTGCCAGCAGTTTAGGCACCACCTACGAGCAGTACTTC; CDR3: CASSLGTTYEQYF
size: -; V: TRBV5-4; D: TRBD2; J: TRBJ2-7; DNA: TGTGCCAGCACCCCACTAGCGGGGGGGATCTACGAGCAGTACTTC; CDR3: CASTPLAGGIYEQYF
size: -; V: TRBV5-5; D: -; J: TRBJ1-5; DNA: TGTGCCAGCAGCTTCGTTGACCCTCAGCCCCAGCATTTT; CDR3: CASSFVDPQPQHF
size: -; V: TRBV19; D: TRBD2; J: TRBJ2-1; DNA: TGTGCCAGTTCCAGCGGGGGTTACAATGAGCAGTTCTTC; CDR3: CASSSGGYNEQFF
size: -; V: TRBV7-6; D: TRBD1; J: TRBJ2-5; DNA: TGTGCCAGCAGCCTGGACAGGGGGCAAGGGGAGACCCAGTACTTC; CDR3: CASSLDRGQGETQYF
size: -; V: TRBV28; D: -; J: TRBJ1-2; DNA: TGTGCCAGCAGTCCTGGTGACTATGGCTACACCTTC; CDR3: CASSPGDYGYTF
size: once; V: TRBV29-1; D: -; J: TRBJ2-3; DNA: TGCAGCGTTGATCCCGACTATACAGATACGCAGTATTTT; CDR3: CSVDPDYTDTQYF
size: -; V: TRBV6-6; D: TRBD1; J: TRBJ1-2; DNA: TGTGCCAGCAGTTACGCCCCCCCCACGACAGGGTTCGGCTACACCTTC; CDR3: CASSYAPPTTGFGYTF
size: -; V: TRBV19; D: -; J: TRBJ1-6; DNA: TGTGCCAGTAGTCCTGATCCTCTATCACCCCTCCACTTT; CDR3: CASSPDPLSPLHF
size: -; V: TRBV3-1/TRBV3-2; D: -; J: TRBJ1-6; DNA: TGTGCCAGCAGCCAAGAAAACTCGGTAGGAGGTTCACCCCTCCACTTT; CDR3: CASSQENSVGGSPLHF
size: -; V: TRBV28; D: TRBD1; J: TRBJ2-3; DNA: TGTGCCAGCACCGCCCCGGGACAGGGGAGCCCAGATACGCAGTATTTT; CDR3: CASTAPGQGSPDTQYF
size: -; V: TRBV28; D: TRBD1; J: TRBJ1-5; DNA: TGTGCCAGCAGTGGGACAGTGAGGGGCAATCAGCCCCAGCATTTT; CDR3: CASSGTVRGNQPQHF
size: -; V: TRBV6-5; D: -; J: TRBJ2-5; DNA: TGTGCCAGCAGCCAAGTCGACAGCTTCCAAGAGACCCAGTACTTC; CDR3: CASSQVDSFQETQYF
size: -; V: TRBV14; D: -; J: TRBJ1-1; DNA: TGTGCCAGCAGCCGGGACGGAAACACTGAAGCTTTCTTT; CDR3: CASSRDGNTEAFF
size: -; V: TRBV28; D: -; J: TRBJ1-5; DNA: TGTGCCAGCAGTAGACAGCACAATCAGCCCCAGCATTTT; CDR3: CASSRQHNQPQHF
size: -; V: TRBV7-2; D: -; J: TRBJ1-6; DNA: TGTGCCAGCAGCTTAGTCTCTCAGGGGAATTCACCCCTCCACTTT; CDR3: CASSLVSQGNSPLHF
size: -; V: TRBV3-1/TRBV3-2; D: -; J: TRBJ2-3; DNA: TGTGCCAGCAGCCTCCGTGGTGGGGGAGGCGCAGATACGCAGTATTTT; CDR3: CASSLRGGGGADTQYF
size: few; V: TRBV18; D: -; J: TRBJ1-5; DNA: TGTGCCAGCTCACCTAACCCGGACGGAAATCAGCCCCAGCATTTT; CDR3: CASSPNPDGNQPQHF
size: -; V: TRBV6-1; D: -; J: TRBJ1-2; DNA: TGTGCCAGCAGTGAAGGGTACGCAGGGTATGGCTACACCTTC; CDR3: CASSEGYAGYGYTF
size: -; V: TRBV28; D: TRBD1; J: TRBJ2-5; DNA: TGTGCCAGCAGTGGACAGGGACAAGAGACCCAGTACTTC; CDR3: CASSGQGQETQYF
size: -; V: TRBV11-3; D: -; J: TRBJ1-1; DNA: TGTGCCAGCAGCTTAGTGGGGGGCACTGAAGCTTTCTTT; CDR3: CASSLVGGTEAFF